The 8 T cell receptor beta chains below all came from one sample that was sequenced in a study of blood T cell repertoires in COVID-19. The assay was immunoSEQ multiplex PCR, and TCRdb's table has in-frame clones only and misses some. This table has under 500,000 clones, around nine tenths appearing once. The sequenced material came from peripheral blood. The receptor source for this set is a woman aged 30 to 39 with acute or convalescent COVID-19.

The chain is built from TRBV18 and TRBJ2-1; D is perhaps TRBD2 (7 bases). Trimming pared 4 bases from V and 7 bases from J, leaving 14 bases between. The length of the CDR3 is 14 residues. Germline-derived CDR1 and CDR2 are KGHSH and LQKENI. The CDR3 loop is CASSQGGAQNEQFF. The CDR3 DNA follows: TGTGCCAGCTCACAGGGGGGGGCACAGAATGAGCAGTTCTTC. The full variable domain, completed using reference TRBV18 and TRBJ2-1, is NAGVMQNPRHLVRRRGQEARLRCSPMKGHSHVYWYRQLPEEGLKFMVYLQKENIIDESGMPKERFSAEFPKEGPSILRIQQVVRGDSAAYFCASSQGGAQNEQFFGPGTRLTVL.

This chain uses TRBV30 with TRBJ2-4, with TRBD2 identical over 8 bases. The CDR3 is 12 residues long. The junction had 12 bases not matched to a gene; V was cut back by 4 bases and J by 16 bases. CDR1 and CDR2 (germline): GTSNPN, SVGIG (reference sequence). The CDR3 is CAWNLARGGTYF. The CDR3 DNA is TGTGCCTGGAATCTCGCTCGCGGGGGGACTTACTTC.

The chain combines TRBV7-3 with TRBJ2-3, with a possible D match to TRBD2 (5 bases). V shed 3 bases and J shed 1 base, with 8 bases lying between them. The CDR3 totals 14 residues. Looked up from germline, CDR1 is SGHTA and CDR2 is FQGTGA. The CDR3 nucleotides read TGTGCCAGCAGCTTTTTCGGGGGCACAGATACGCAGTATTTT. This encodes CASSFFGGTDTQYF.

Concerning this clone itself: The identical CDR3 is also encoded by other nucleotide sequences in the sample. This chain uses TRBV29-1 with TRBJ1-5; 8 bases line up with TRBD1. The CDR3 length is 12 residues. The V and J ends lost 6 bases and 6 bases, in that order; junction bases with no gene match: 4. Germline V gene lookup returns CDR1 SQVTM and CDR2 ANQGSEA. The CDR3 coding sequence is TGCAGCGTCCAGGGGGCGGGTCAGCCCCAGCATTTT. It yields the protein CSVQGAGQPQHF.

The chain is built from TRBV7-2 and TRBJ2-5; D remains ambiguous. Trimming pared 1 base from V and 6 bases from J, leaving 9 bases between. CDR3 size: 13 residues. The germline V gene encodes CDR1 SGHTA and CDR2 FQGNSA. The CDR3 nucleotides are TGTGCCAGCAGCTTAGGAGCGAGCCAGACCCAGTACTTC. Translated: CASSLGASQTQYF.

This clone was seen just once. The rearrangement joins TRBV2 to TRBJ1-1; TRBD1 is a possible D gene (5 bases). Trimming cost V 5 bases and J 8 bases, with 15 bases left between them. This CDR3 spans 13 amino acids. Per the germline V gene, CDR1 is SNHLY and CDR2 is FYNNEI. CDR3 nucleotide sequence: TGTGCCAGCAGTCTAAGACAGTCCCCGGAAGCTTTCTTT. It codes for CASSLRQSPEAFF.

The rearrangement joins TRBV19 to TRBJ1-1, with TRBD1 matching over 7 bases. The CDR3 length is 16 residues. J lost 3 bases, V lost 7 bases, and 14 bases had no gene match. Germline CDR1 and CDR2: LNHDA and SQIVND (reference sequence). The DNA of the CDR3 is TGTGCCAGTACCTCAAATCACAGGGGACGGGACACTGAAGCTTTCTTT. Encoded protein: CASTSNHRGRDTEAFF.

J is TRBJ1-5 and V is TRBV24-1; D gene uncertain. The CDR3 length is 13 residues. Trimming cost V 9 bases and J 0 bases, with 8 bases left between them. Germline V CDR1 and CDR2: KGHDR, SFDVKD. CDR3 sequence (DNA): TGTGCCACCGGGGAGGATAGCAATCAGCCCCAGCATTTT. It translates to CATGEDSNQPQHF.